One and the same sample provided the 17 T cell receptor beta chains below, sequenced in a study of T cell repertoires in cytomegalovirus infection. TCRdb re-derived calls from the reads in MiXCR, one entry per CDR3 protein. The profile shows around 100,000 distinct CDR3 sequences, 30% of them singletons. What these receptors recognize is not known. This specimen was CD8+ T cells from cultured PBMCs, taken from culture after CMV antigen stimulation. The receptors were sampled from a human donor in good health (CMV status not recorded). Some clones in this sample may be carry-over from other donors' samples.

This clonotype occurred a few times. The V and J genes are TRBV7-9 and TRBJ2-7; 8 bases map to TRBD2. The CDR3 is 15 amino acids. The V gene end was trimmed by 7 bases and the J gene end by 0 bases; junction bases not matched to a gene: 8. Germline loops: CDR1 SEHNR, CDR2 FQNEAQ (reference sequence). The CDR3 region is CASTGGEHPSYEQYF. The CDR3 DNA is TGTGCCAGCACGGGAGGGGAACACCCCTCCTACGAGCAGTACTTC.

The table lists this clonotype with a few counts. A much larger clone differs from this one at a single base, so this may be a read error. In DNA form, the CDR3 reads TGTGCCAGCAGTGACAGGGACACCGGGGAGCTGTTTTTT. It translates to CASSDRDTGELFF. The chain carries TRBV6-4 and TRBJ2-2; no clear D. Germline V gives CDR1 MRHNA, CDR2 SNTAGT. Trimming stripped 2 bases from V and 3 bases from J, with 4 bases between. The length of the CDR3 is 13 residues.

The chain uses TRBV7-6 and TRBJ2-1; D gene unclear. Germline CDR1 is SGHVS and CDR2 is FNYEAQ. This CDR3 has 15 amino acids. Trimming pared 3 bases from V and 0 bases from J, leaving 9 bases between. CDR3 protein: CASSFQESSYNEQFF. The CDR3 DNA reads TGTGCCAGCAGCTTCCAGGAGAGCTCCTACAATGAGCAGTTCTTC.

Regarding this clonotype: One junction end disagrees with the germline gene, perhaps due to a read error. The V call is TRBV11-2, the J call TRBJ2-5; TRBD2 matches 7 bases. Germline CDR1 SGHAT, CDR2 FQNNGV. This CDR3 spans 16 amino acids. The CDR3 here is CASSQFVGGVQETQYF. For the CDR3, the DNA is TGCGCCAGCAGTCAGTTTGTGGGGGGGGTCCAAGAGACCCAGTACTTC.

This clonotype was found a few times. The chain has TRBV6-5 and TRBJ2-5, with D possibly being TRBD2 (6 bases). The CDR3 loop spans 13 amino acids. CDR1 and CDR2 from the germline V gene are MNHEY and SVGAGI. V lost 8 bases, J lost 5 bases, and 15 bases lay in between. The CDR3 sequence is CASEGGSSETQYF. The CDR3 coding sequence is TGTGCCAGCGAGGGAGGAAGTAGCGAGACCCAGTACTTC.

The V gene is TRBV25-1, the J gene TRBJ1-1; D perhaps matches TRBD1 (6 bases). The CDR3 loop spans 17 amino acids. V shed 1 base and J shed 1 base, with 16 bases lying between them. Germline values: CDR1 MGHDK, CDR2 SYGVNS. The CDR3 protein is CASSELLGEQGNTEAFF. The CDR3 DNA follows: TGTGCCAGCAGTGAATTACTGGGCGAACAGGGGAACACTGAAGCTTTCTTT.

DNA for the CDR3: TGTGCCAGCAGTCGAAGGGACAGGAGCTCCTATAATTCACCCCTCCACTTT. It codes for CASSRRDRSSYNSPLHF. J is TRBJ1-6 and V is TRBV5-8; 8 bases map to TRBD1. CDR1 is SGHTS, CDR2 YDEGEE, per germline. CDR3 length: 17 amino acids. The ends lost 5 bases at V and 0 bases at J; junction bases unmatched: 7.

This clonotype was picked up a small number of times. This rearrangement joins TRBV20-1 to TRBJ1-1; possible D gene TRBD1, 5 bases. V gave up 6 bases and J gave up 3 bases, with 14 bases separating them. The CDR3 loop spans 13 amino acids. The germline gives CDR1 DFQATT, CDR2 SNEGSKA (reference sequence). The CDR3 nucleotides read TGCAGTGCCAGAAGGGGCGGCTACACTGAAGCTTTCTTT. Encoded protein: CSARRGGYTEAFF.

This chain joins TRBV7-9 and TRBJ1-1; D may be TRBD1 (5 bases). CDR3 length: 15 residues. Looked up from germline, CDR1 is SEHNR and CDR2 is FQNEAQ (reference sequence). Trimming removed 2 bases from V and 3 bases from J, with 13 bases in between. As DNA, the CDR3 is TGTGCCAGCAGCTTAAACCAGGGATGGGACACTGAAGCTTTCTTT. Translating it yields CASSLNQGWDTEAFF.

This clonotype was seen a few times. The chain links TRBV5-1 to TRBJ2-7; D may match TRBD1 or TRBD2 (7 bases each). Germline lookup yields CDR1 SGHRS and CDR2 YFSETQ. Trimming removed 3 bases at V and 6 bases at J, with 13 bases between. The CDR3 has 13 amino acids. The CDR3 sequence: CASSWAGGGEQYF. In DNA form, the CDR3 reads TGCGCCAGCAGCTGGGCAGGGGGGGGCGAGCAGTACTTC.

In this sample, this clonotype turned up a few times. This rearrangement joins TRBV28 to TRBJ2-7; a possible D gene is TRBD2 (5 bases). The CDR3 loop spans 16 amino acids. CDR1 is MDHEN, CDR2 SYDVKM, per germline. The V end lost 2 bases, the J end lost 2 bases, and 16 bases lay between the germline ends. The CDR3 region has the DNA TGTGCCAGCAGTTTAGTGCGGGCCCAGGCGGCCTACGAGCAGTACTTC. Amino acid sequence: CASSLVRAQAAYEQYF.

The rearrangement joins TRBV6-4 to TRBJ2-7; TRBD2 is a possible D gene (6 bases). The CDR3 spans 14 residues. The V gene lost 3 bases and the J gene lost 0 bases, with 9 bases spanning the gap. The germline CDR1 and CDR2 sequences are MRHNA and SNTAGT. Written as DNA, the CDR3 is TGTGCCAGCAGTGAACGAGCGGGCTCCTACGAGCAGTACTTC. Translating gives CASSERAGSYEQYF.

This clonotype was seen a handful of times. The chain has TRBV7-8 and TRBJ1-4; the D gene is possibly TRBD1 (6 bases). Germline V gene sequence: CDR1 SGHVS, CDR2 FQNEAQ. The ends were cut back, 1 base at V and 8 bases at J, with 14 bases in the middle. The CDR3 has 15 amino acids. The CDR3 DNA reads TGTGCCAGCAGCTTAGGTGCAGGGGTGCGGGAAAAACTGTTTTTT. It yields the protein CASSLGAGVREKLFF.

The chain combines TRBV12-3 or TRBV12-4 with TRBJ2-7; 9 bases align to TRBD1. V lost 6 bases to trimming and J lost 2 bases; unmatched junction nucleotides: 11. The CDR3 length is 16 residues. The CDR3 is CASRPGTGKGTYEQYF. Here the CDR3 DNA reads TGTGCCAGCAGACCCGGGACAGGGAAAGGGACCTACGAGCAGTACTTC.

This clonotype was seen many times. V and J are TRBV15 and TRBJ2-7, with 8 bases fitting TRBD1. CDR3 length: 12 residues. With V trimmed by 5 bases and J by 3 bases, 0 bases remained unmatched. Germline V gives CDR1 LNHNV, CDR2 YYDKDF (reference sequence). The CDR3 is CATSGQGYEQYF. The CDR3 nucleotides are TGTGCCACCAGCGGACAGGGCTACGAGCAGTACTTC.

This clonotype was recorded at least ten times. The J gene is TRBJ2-1, the V gene TRBV7-4; the D is unclear. This CDR3 comprises 11 residues. In germline, CDR1 is SGHVT, CDR2 SQSDAQ. Trimming took 1 base from V and 6 from J, leaving 1 base between them. This CDR3 reads CASSLGNEQFF. The CDR3 coding sequence is TGTGCCAGCAGCTTAGGCAATGAGCAGTTCTTC.

The V call is TRBV28, the J call TRBJ2-5; D may be TRBD2 (5 bases). Germline values: CDR1 MDHEN, CDR2 SYDVKM. This CDR3 region has 14 residues. V lost 5 bases and J lost 5, with 15 bases in between. CDR3 sequence (DNA): TGTGCCAGCAGTCCACCGGGGTCTGGGGAGACCCAGTACTTC. Protein: CASSPPGSGETQYF. Full variable domain (remainder filled in from reference TRBV28 and TRBJ2-5): DVKVTQSSRYLVKRTGEKVFLECVQDMDHENMFWYRQDPGLGLRLIYFSYDVKMKEKGDIPEGYSVSREKKERFSLILESASTNQTSMYLCASSPPGSGETQYFGPGTRLLVL.